Listed below are T cell receptor beta chains from one sample, sequenced in a study of blood T cells in healthy people across ages. TCRdb independently ran MiXCR on the 5' RACE reads; one entry per CDR3 protein. The table lists 1.4 million to 1.5 million distinct CDR3 sequences, approximately 42% of them singletons, with 7.9% in the top ten. The sample taken for sequencing was blood. These receptor sequences come from a woman under 30 in good health. Each CDR3 is given with its conserved first and last residue. The D gene is left open where the match is weak. Some rows have no size entry. The others give once, few or many, or a class for an expanded clone.

TGCAGTGCTCGTACTAGCGCCGAGCAGTACTTC | CSARTSAEQYF | TRBD2 | TRBJ2-7 | TRBV20-1 | -
TGTGCCAGTAGAGGACTAGCTCGCCACGAGCAGTACTTC | CASRGLARHEQYF | TRBD2 | TRBJ2-7 | TRBV2 | few
TGCAGTGCGAAGTCCTGGGGGAGGGGTTCCTACAATGAGCAGTACTTC | CSAKSWGRGSYNEQYF | TRBD2 | TRBJ2-5 | TRBV20-1 | -
TGTGCCAGCAGCTTAGGGCCTAGCGGGGCGGAGACCCAGTACTTC | CASSLGPSGAETQYF | TRBD2 | TRBJ2-5 | TRBV7-2 | few
TGCAGCGTTGATGTTACGGGGGGGCGCAATGAGCAGTACTTC | CSVDVTGGRNEQYF | TRBD2 | TRBJ2-7 | TRBV29-1 | few
TGTGCCAGTAGTATCGGGACGGAAGACAATCAGCCCCAGCATTTT | CASSIGTEDNQPQHF | - | TRBJ1-5 | TRBV19 | -
TGCGCCAGCAGCTCGCGGTTTAACTATGGCTACACCTTC | CASSSRFNYGYTF | - | TRBJ1-2 | TRBV5-1 | few
TGCGCCAGCAGCCAAGCCTTTACTGGGGCGGTTCAGCCCCAGCATTTT | CASSQAFTGAVQPQHF | - | TRBJ1-5 | TRBV4-1 | -
TGTGCCAGCAGCCAAGAGGCTAGCGGGACCTCCTACGAGCAGTACTTC | CASSQEASGTSYEQYF | TRBD2 | TRBJ2-7 | TRBV4-2 | few
TGTGCCAGCAGCTTACAAAACCGGAACTATGGCTACACCTTC | CASSLQNRNYGYTF | - | TRBJ1-2 | TRBV7-2 | -
TGTGCCAGCAGCGTAACCGGGACGGTTTCCTACGAGCAGTACTTC | CASSVTGTVSYEQYF | - | TRBJ2-7 | TRBV9 | few
TGTGCCACCAGTGATCCCGCTTTCAATGAGCAGTTCTTC | CATSDPAFNEQFF | - | TRBJ2-1 | TRBV24-1 | few
TGTGCCAGCAAATTGAGCGGGGACACAGATACGCAGTATTTT | CASKLSGDTDTQYF | TRBD2 | TRBJ2-3 | TRBV13 | -
TGTGCCAGCAGTCATAGAACCTCGGGTGAGCAGTACTTC | CASSHRTSGEQYF | - | TRBJ2-7 | TRBV27 | -
TGCAGTGCTAGTAAACGGGACAGGGGTATTCAGCCCCAGCATTTT | CSASKRDRGIQPQHF | TRBD1 | TRBJ1-5 | TRBV20-1 | -
TGTGGGATTCGGGGGACCCAGTACTTC | CGIRGTQYF | - | TRBJ2-5 | TRBV10-3 | few
TGTGCCAGCAGCCCCCAGTACACCGGGGAGCTGTTTTTT | CASSPQYTGELFF | - | TRBJ2-2 | TRBV4-2 | few
TGTGCCGGGGGACGGGAGGCGTCAGATACGCAGTATTTT | CAGGREASDTQYF | TRBD2 | TRBJ2-3 | TRBV2 | -
TGTGCCAGCACTGAGTTCTCTGGAAACACCATATATTTT | CASTEFSGNTIYF | - | TRBJ1-3 | TRBV4-2 | -
TGTGCCAGCAGTCGGACCGGGCAGGGCTATGGCTACACCTTC | CASSRTGQGYGYTF | - | TRBJ1-2 | TRBV27 | -
TGCGCCAGCCGTGCTAGCGGGGCTGGGGGCACAGATACGCAGTATTTT | CASRASGAGGTDTQYF | TRBD2 | TRBJ2-3 | TRBV5-1 | few
TGTGCCAGCAGCCATAAATATCCCACAGATACGCAGTATTTT | CASSHKYPTDTQYF | - | TRBJ2-3 | TRBV14 | -
TGTGCCAGCAGCCAAAAACAGGGGGCGCTGGCTAATGAAAAACTGTTTTTT | CASSQKQGALANEKLFF | TRBD1 | TRBJ1-4 | TRBV12-3/TRBV12-4 | -
TGTGCCAGTAGTATGACTGACAGGGTGAACTATGGCTACACCTTC | CASSMTDRVNYGYTF | TRBD1 | TRBJ1-2 | TRBV19 | -
TGTGCCAGCAGTTACCGGGAGGATTCACCCCTCCACTTT | CASSYREDSPLHF | - | TRBJ1-6 | TRBV6-5 | -
TGTGCCAGCAGTGCAGGGGGCGGTCCTGGCTACACCTTC | CASSAGGGPGYTF | TRBD1 | TRBJ1-2 | TRBV2 | -
TGTGCCAGCAGCTCCTCGGGGACAGGGAGTGAAAAACTGTTTTTT | CASSSSGTGSEKLFF | TRBD1 | TRBJ1-4 | TRBV7-2 | few
TGTGCCAGCAGTTACGGGACACAGCAAGAGACCCAGTACTTC | CASSYGTQQETQYF | - | TRBJ2-5 | TRBV6-6 | -
TGCGCCAGCAGCCGACTAGCGGGGTTCACAGATACGCAGTATTTT | CASSRLAGFTDTQYF | TRBD2 | TRBJ2-3 | TRBV4-1 | few
TGTGCCAGCAGCCTTCGGACTAGCGGAGACTACAATGAGCAGTTCTTC | CASSLRTSGDYNEQFF | TRBD2 | TRBJ2-1 | TRBV14 | -
TGTGCCAGCAGTCCATTGACACACACAGATACGCAGTATTTT | CASSPLTHTDTQYF | - | TRBJ2-3 | TRBV7-2 | -
TGTGCCAGCAGCTCCCGCGTAGCGGCCCAAGAGACCCAGTACTTC | CASSSRVAAQETQYF | - | TRBJ2-5 | TRBV7-2 | -
TGCGCCAGCAGCCAAGAAGGAGGGGTGGGCAATCAGCCCCAGCATTTT | CASSQEGGVGNQPQHF | - | TRBJ1-5 | TRBV4-1 | few
TGCGCCAGCAGCTTGGGGCGGACAGGGCCGAACTATGGCTACACCTTC | CASSLGRTGPNYGYTF | TRBD1 | TRBJ1-2 | TRBV5-1 | few
TGTGCCAGCAGTGGGCCGGTAGAGACCCAGTACTTC | CASSGPVETQYF | - | TRBJ2-5 | TRBV2 | -
TGTGCTGAGGGGCGTTCCTACGAGCAGTACTTC | CAEGRSYEQYF | - | TRBJ2-7 | TRBV2 | -
TGTGCCAGCAGCTTGTTCTTCGGAACTAGCGGCAATGAGCAGTTCTTC | CASSLFFGTSGNEQFF | TRBD2 | TRBJ2-1 | TRBV5-6 | -
TGTGCCAGCAGCTTAGAACAGTATAATGAAAAACTGTTTTTT | CASSLEQYNEKLFF | - | TRBJ1-4 | TRBV7-9 | -
TGCAGCGACCTTGGGGCCGGGACAGGCTATGGCTACACCTTC | CSDLGAGTGYGYTF | TRBD1 | TRBJ1-2 | TRBV29-1 | -
TGTGCCAGCAGCCAAGGTTTAGCGGGAGGAAATTGGTTCTTC | CASSQGLAGGNWFF | TRBD2 | TRBJ2-1 | TRBV14 | -
TGTGCCAGCAGACGGGACAGGGAGACTGAAGCTTTCTTT | CASRRDRETEAFF | TRBD1 | TRBJ1-1 | TRBV7-9 | once
TGTGCCAGCAGCCACCCGGTAGCGGGCAACAATGAGCAGTTCTTC | CASSHPVAGNNEQFF | TRBD2 | TRBJ2-1 | TRBV11-2 | -
TGTGCCAGCAGTTCTCTCGACAGGGGAGCTGGCTACACCTTC | CASSSLDRGAGYTF | TRBD1 | TRBJ1-2 | TRBV27 | -
TGCAGTGCTAAGGGGGGGACAGGCCAAGAGACCCAGTACTTC | CSAKGGTGQETQYF | - | TRBJ2-5 | TRBV20-1 | few
TGTGCCTGGAGTGTACAGCTTTCTTGGCGGTACTTC | CAWSVQLSWRYF | - | TRBJ2-5 | TRBV30 | -
TGTGCCAGCAGTTTATCGATATCAGGGTATGGCTACACCTTC | CASSLSISGYGYTF | - | TRBJ1-2 | TRBV27 | few
TGTGCCAGCAGGGACAGGGGGCGCAGGGGGTTAGGCTCCTATAATTCACCCCTCCACTTT | CASRDRGRRGLGSYNSPLHF | TRBD1 | TRBJ1-6 | TRBV27 | -
TGCAGTGCTCTCCGGACTAGCGGGAGGATTAGCCCAGATACGCAGTATTTT | CSALRTSGRISPDTQYF | TRBD2 | TRBJ2-3 | TRBV20-1 | -